This T cell receptor beta chain was sequenced during a study of T cell responses to AZD1222 COVID-19 vaccine. Across the study: Second-dose recipients at about 4 or about 12 weeks were treated as one pooled group. Broader study findings: Within unmutated variant regions lay the reported targets of nearly half of spike-specific TCRs. Spike-specific TCR breadth rose after two AZD1222 doses, and depth rose as well. It was only after the peak T cell response that any repertoires were sampled.

TCRdb's table, derived via immunoSEQ multiplex PCR, lists solely in-frame clones and lacks some. The repertoire holds 150,000 to 200,000 clones, with almost 95% as singletons. As regards this clone: Its antigen remains unknown.

CDR3 length: 15 amino acids. Germline values: CDR1 MGHRA, CDR2 YSYEKL. V was pared by 4 bases and J by 6 bases, with 4 bases of the junction left unmatched. This rearrangement joins TRBV4-1 to TRBJ2-3; 13 nucleotides align to TRBD2. The material sequenced was peripheral blood, taken on day 0 of AZD1222 vaccination. The receptor was derived from an adult in good health. CDR3 amino acids: CASSRTTSGRDTQYF. For the CDR3, the DNA is TGCGCCAGCAGCCGCACGACTAGCGGGAGGGATACGCAGTATTTT.